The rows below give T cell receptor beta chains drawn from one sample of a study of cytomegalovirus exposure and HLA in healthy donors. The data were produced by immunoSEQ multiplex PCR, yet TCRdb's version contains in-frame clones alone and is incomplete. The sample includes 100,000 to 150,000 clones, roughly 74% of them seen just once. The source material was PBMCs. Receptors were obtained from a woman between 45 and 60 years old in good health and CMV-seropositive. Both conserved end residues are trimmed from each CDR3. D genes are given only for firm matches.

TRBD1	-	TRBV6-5	ASVGTDYYEQY
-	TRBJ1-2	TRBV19	ASNEWAGDGYT
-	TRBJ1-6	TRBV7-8	ASSPTGSYNSPLH
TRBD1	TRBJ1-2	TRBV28	ASSQQGAIGYT
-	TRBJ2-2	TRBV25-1	ATGKSGSGTGELF
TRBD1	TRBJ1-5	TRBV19	ASSIRQGLNQPQH
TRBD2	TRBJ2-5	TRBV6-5	ASSYASGAKETQY
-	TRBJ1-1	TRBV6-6	ASSSATVNTEAF
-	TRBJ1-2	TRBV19	ASSPPGGSGGYT
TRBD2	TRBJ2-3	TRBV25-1	ASSLGGSDTQY
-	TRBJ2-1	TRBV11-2	ASSLASGNEQF
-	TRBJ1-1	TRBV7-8	ASSLSSARGDTEAF
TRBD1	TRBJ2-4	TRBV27	ASSPMTGVRDIQY
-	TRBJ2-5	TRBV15	ATSRGVGETQY
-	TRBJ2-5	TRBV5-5	ASISRDGQETQY
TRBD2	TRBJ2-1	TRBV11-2	ASSPAGVSNEQF
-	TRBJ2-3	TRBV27	ASGSGLGVVADTQY
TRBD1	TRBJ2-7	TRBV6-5	ASSYGTGVYEQY
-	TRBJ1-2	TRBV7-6	ASSRQVANYGYT
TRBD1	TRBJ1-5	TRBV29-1	SVRTGVSNQPQH
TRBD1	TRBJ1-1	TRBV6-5	ASSYLGQGTEAF
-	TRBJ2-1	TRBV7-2	ASSPSALGAEGSYNEQF
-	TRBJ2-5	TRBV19	ASSTTATRSQETQY
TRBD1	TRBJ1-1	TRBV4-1	ASSHGQGETEAF
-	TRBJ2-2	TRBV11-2	ASSPSANTGELF
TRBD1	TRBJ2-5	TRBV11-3	ASSLVVGQGDGETQY
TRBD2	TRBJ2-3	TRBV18	ASSPNGGGYGDTQY
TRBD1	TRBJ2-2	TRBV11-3	ASRQGIGELF
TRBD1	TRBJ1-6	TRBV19	ASSLGGAGNSPLH
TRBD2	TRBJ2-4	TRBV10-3	AISDQGTSGGAKNIQY
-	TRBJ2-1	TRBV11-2	ASSQLASYNEQF
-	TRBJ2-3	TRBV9	ASSVDTDTQY
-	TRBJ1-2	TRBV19	ASSILPSQATPRGYT
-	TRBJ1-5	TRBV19	ASSPRDRPQH
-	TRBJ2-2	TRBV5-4	ASSLEGVSGELF
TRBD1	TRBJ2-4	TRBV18	ASSRADGQGAFIGAKNIQY
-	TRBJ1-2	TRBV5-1	ASSSSWDMGNEGYGYT
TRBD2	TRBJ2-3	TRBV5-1	ASSLLPAGGLTDTQY
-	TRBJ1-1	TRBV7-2	ASSPDWSAEAF
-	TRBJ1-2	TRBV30	ACHTRGGYGYT
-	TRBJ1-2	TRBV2	ASSGLGGGDGYT